Presented here are 29 T cell receptor beta chains from one specimen sequenced in a study of blood T cells in healthy people across ages. PCR was performed a second time for about 6 to 12 cycles using a sample-barcoded 5' primer and a J-beta primer mix. TCRdb re-called the 5' RACE reads through MiXCR, storing one row per CDR3 protein. Among hundreds of thousands of distinct CDR3 sequences, around 62% were seen once, and the ten largest hold roughly 25%. The specimen was blood. The receptors derive from a man younger than 40 in good health.

About this clonotype: The junction and the germline gene differ at one end; a read error may be behind it. The chain combines TRBV3-1 with TRBJ2-7, with D perhaps TRBD2 (5 bases). CDR1 LGHDT and CDR2 YNNKEL come from the germline V gene (reference sequence). CDR3 length: 15 amino acids. The CDR3 sequence: CAGSQFVGSSYEQYF. DNA of the CDR3: TGTGCCGGCAGCCAATTTGTAGGGAGCTCCTACGAGCAGTACTTC.

The table lists this clonotype with a few counts. The chain recombines TRBV6-8 with TRBJ2-1, with a tentative D call TRBD1 (8 bases). V lost 6 bases and J 6 bases, leaving 21 bases between the germline ends. From germline, CDR1 is MNHGY and CDR2 SAAAGT. The CDR3 runs 16 residues. CDR3 loop: CASSSPRTGRGNEQFF. The CDR3 DNA sequence: TGTGCCAGCAGCTCGCCACGGACAGGGAGGGGCAATGAGCAGTTCTTC.

The J gene is TRBJ2-7, the V gene TRBV5-6; 7 nucleotides match TRBD1. The germline V gene encodes CDR1 SGHDT and CDR2 YYEEEE. V was clipped by 3 bases and J by 3 bases; unmatched bases: 9. The CDR3 covers 15 residues. CDR3 coding DNA: TGTGCCAGCAGCTCGACCGGGACAGTTATCTACGAGCAGTACTTC. Protein product: CASSSTGTVIYEQYF. The full variable domain, in which reference TRBV5-6 and TRBJ2-7 provide the parts outside the CDR3, is DAGVTQSPTHLIKTRGQQVTLRCSPKSGHDTVSWYQQALGQGPQFIFQYYEEEERQRGNFPDRFSGHQFPNYSSELNVNALLLGDSALYLCASSSTGTVIYEQYFGPGTRLTVT.

The gene calls are TRBV29-1 and TRBJ2-7; 9 nucleotides match TRBD1. The CDR3 has 13 amino acids. Trimming took 4 bases from V and 6 from J; bases not matched to a gene: 7. Germline V gene sequence: CDR1 SQVTM, CDR2 ANQGSEA. The DNA for the CDR3 is TGCAGCGTTGTGGGACAGGGAAGCGGCGAGCAGTACTTC. It translates to CSVVGQGSGEQYF.

This clonotype has just one count. The chain recombines TRBV6-2 or TRBV6-3 with TRBJ2-7, with D maybe TRBD1 (7 bases). Looked up from germline, CDR1 is MNHEY and CDR2 is SVGEGT. This CDR3 has 14 residues. V was shortened by 2 bases and J by 6 bases, with 14 bases between the two germline ends. For the CDR3, the DNA is TGTGCCAGCAGTTACGGGGCAGGGGGGAGCGAGCAGTACTTC. Its protein product is CASSYGAGGSEQYF.

This clonotype came up once. This sequence joins TRBV5-1 and TRBJ2-7; D may be TRBD1 or TRBD2 (5 bases each). The CDR3 contains 15 residues. Germline V gene lookup returns CDR1 SGHRS and CDR2 YFSETQ. V was trimmed by 2 bases and J by 0 bases, leaving 12 bases between them. CDR3 sequence reads: CASSFQTGGSYEQYF. In DNA, the CDR3 is TGCGCCAGCAGCTTCCAGACTGGGGGCTCCTACGAGCAGTACTTC.

V gene TRBV10-3 combines with J gene TRBJ2-4, with 7 bases matching TRBD2. The CDR3 extends over 15 amino acids. J was trimmed by 5 bases and V by 0 bases; bases with no gene match: 4. Germline V lookup: CDR1 ENHRY, CDR2 SYGVKD. This chain's CDR3 is CAISESRGMENIQYF. CDR3 coding DNA: TGTGCCATCAGTGAGTCGCGGGGGATGGAAAACATTCAGTACTTC.

This clonotype was picked up a small number of times. The genes are TRBV3-1 and TRBJ2-5; 14 bases match TRBD2. With 5 bases clipped from V and 1 base from J, the junction kept 12 bases outside the gene matches. Germline CDR1 is LGHDT and CDR2 is YNNKEL (reference sequence). The CDR3 extends over 19 amino acids. The DNA of the CDR3 is TGTGCCAGCAGCGTTCGTCGGACTAGCGGGGGGAACCCCCAAGAGACCCAGTACTTC. This codes for CASSVRRTSGGNPQETQYF.

The rearrangement joins TRBV6-6 to TRBJ2-7, with a weak D call TRBD2 (5 bases). Germline CDR1 reads MNHNY; CDR2 reads SVGAGI (reference sequence). CDR3 length equals 16 residues. V was clipped by 0 bases and J by 0 bases, with 12 bases between them. CDR3 in amino acids: CASSYSPGISSYEQYF. The CDR3 DNA sequence: TGTGCCAGCAGTTACTCGCCCGGGATCAGCTCCTACGAGCAGTACTTC.

The chain couples TRBV6-6 to TRBJ2-7, with D tentatively TRBD1 (6 bases). The CDR3 contains 14 residues. Germline-derived CDR1 and CDR2 are MNHNY and SVGAGI (reference sequence). V lost 6 bases, J lost 2 bases, and 14 bases lay in between. In DNA, the CDR3 is TGTGCCAGCAGCCGAACCCGGGACACCTACGAGCAGTACTTC. Translation: CASSRTRDTYEQYF.

This clonotype was seen more than once but under ten times. The rearrangement uses TRBV7-9 and TRBJ2-7, with a weak D call TRBD1 (6 bases). Trimming shortened V by 0 bases and J by 6 bases, and 9 bases separated the two germline ends. The V gene's germline CDR1 is SEHNR and CDR2 FQNEAQ (reference sequence). CDR3 size: 13 residues. The CDR3 sequence: CASSLAPGAEQYF. The CDR3 nucleotides are TGTGCCAGCAGCTTAGCCCCAGGGGCCGAGCAGTACTTC.

This chain uses TRBV15 with TRBJ2-5; D is ambiguous. The V end lost 0 bases, the J end lost 4 bases, and 18 bases lay between the germline ends. The CDR3 consists of 17 residues. The germline CDR1 and CDR2 sequences are LNHNV and YYDKDF (reference sequence). The CDR3 is CATSREIVTATLETQYF. The CDR3, as DNA: TGTGCCACCAGCAGAGAAATAGTTACAGCCACCTTAGAGACCCAGTACTTC.

This sequence joins TRBV2 and TRBJ1-5, with D perhaps matching TRBD1 (6 bases). The CDR3 has 15 amino acids. Between the trimmed V and J ends, which lost 5 bases and 3 bases, there was a span of 14 bases. The germline gives CDR1 SNHLY, CDR2 FYNNEI. The CDR3 bases are TGTGCCAGCAGTAATACAGGGTCCCTCAATCAGCCCCAGCATTTT. It specifies CASSNTGSLNQPQHF. Full variable domain (outside the CDR3, taken from reference TRBV2 and TRBJ1-5): EPEVTQTPSHQVTQMGQEVILRCVPISNHLYFYWYRQILGQKVEFLVSFYNNEISEKSEIFDDQFSVERPDGSNFTLKIRSTKLEDSAMYFCASSNTGSLNQPQHFGDGTRLSIL.

The sample holds a few counts of this clonotype. Written as DNA, the CDR3 is TGTGCCACCAGCAAACGAGGGGTCGTGGGAGAGACCCAGTACTTC. It codes for CATSKRGVVGETQYF. This chain connects TRBV15 to TRBJ2-5; D may match TRBD1 or TRBD2 (5 bases each). V was trimmed by 4 bases and J by 4 bases, leaving 16 bases between them. The CDR3 totals 15 residues. Germline V gene sequence: CDR1 LNHNV, CDR2 YYDKDF (reference sequence).

The rearrangement uses TRBV7-2 and TRBJ2-4; 8 bases are a match to TRBD1. V lost 5 bases to trimming and J lost 9 bases; unmatched junction nucleotides: 9. This CDR3 region has 14 residues. The germline V gene encodes CDR1 SGHTA and CDR2 FQGNSA. The CDR3 DNA reads as TGTGCCAGCAGCCACGGACAGGGAGGAAGCATTCAGTACTTC. Translated, it gives CASSHGQGGSIQYF.

The chain employs TRBV7-9 and TRBJ1-1, with no clear D. Trimming removed 7 bases at V and 4 bases at J, with 22 bases between. The CDR3 sequence is 16 residues long. Germline CDR1 reads SEHNR; CDR2 reads FQNEAQ (reference sequence). CDR3 residues: CASTKPGSRTGTEAFF. The CDR3, as DNA: TGTGCCAGCACCAAGCCGGGGTCCCGCACGGGCACTGAAGCTTTCTTT.

This CDR3 reads CASSLAFREDYEQYF. The CDR3 region has the DNA TGTGCCAGCAGTCTTGCATTCAGGGAGGACTACGAGCAGTACTTC. This sequence joins TRBV27 and TRBJ2-5; weak D call: TRBD2 (6 bases). Near its end, the DNA agrees better with TRBJ2-7, so the J call may be wrong. Germline values: CDR1 MNHEY, CDR2 SMNVEV (reference sequence). The CDR3 extends over 15 amino acids.

This chain uses TRBV7-2 with TRBJ2-1; D is uncertain. Germline lookup yields CDR1 SGHTA and CDR2 FQGNSA. CDR3 length: 13 residues. V lost 7 bases, J lost 3 bases, and 10 bases lay in between. The CDR3 is CASNSDVYNEQFF. The CDR3 nucleotides are TGTGCCAGCAACTCGGACGTCTACAATGAGCAGTTCTTC.

The chain couples TRBV7-9 to TRBJ2-7; tentatively, D is TRBD1 or TRBD2 (5 bases each). This CDR3 has 15 amino acids. The V end lost 1 base, the J end lost 2 bases, and 12 bases lay between the germline ends. Germline values: CDR1 SEHNR, CDR2 FQNEAQ (reference sequence). CDR3 amino acids: CASSLEGTDTYEQYF. The DNA of the CDR3 is TGTGCCAGCAGCTTAGAAGGGACGGATACCTACGAGCAGTACTTC.

This clonotype appeared a single time. The V gene is TRBV28, the J gene TRBJ2-2, with 8 bases identical to TRBD1. CDR1 and CDR2 from the germline V gene are MDHEN and SYDVKM. The CDR3 has 15 amino acids. V trimming: 6 bases; J trimming: 3 bases; junction bases outside the gene matches: 6. The CDR3: CASSKRTGYTGELFF. For the CDR3, the DNA is TGTGCCAGCAGCAAACGGACAGGGTACACCGGGGAGCTGTTTTTT.

The chain links TRBV12-3 or TRBV12-4 to TRBJ2-3; a possible D gene is TRBD1 (5 bases). V lost 8 bases to trimming and J lost 3 bases, with 12 bases between them. The CDR3 is made up of 13 amino acids. The CDR3, as DNA: TGTGCCAGCGTAGCAGGGTCAACAGATACGCAGTATTTT. It translates to CASVAGSTDTQYF.

The rearrangement links TRBV20-1 to TRBJ2-3; TRBD2 matches 9 bases. The CDR3 spans 17 residues. Germline-derived CDR1 and CDR2 are DFQATT and SNEGSKA (reference sequence). The ends lost 3 bases at V and 3 bases at J; junction bases unmatched: 13. The CDR3 loop is CSARDLFSGGATDTQYF. CDR3 bases: TGCAGTGCTAGGGATTTATTTAGCGGGGGTGCTACAGATACGCAGTATTTT.

This clonotype has only one observation. The chain is built from TRBV5-1 and TRBJ1-1; 10 positions match TRBD1. V gave up 4 bases and J gave up 0 bases; unmatched junction bases: 9. Looked up from germline, CDR1 is SGHRS and CDR2 is YFSETQ. The CDR3 totals 17 residues. Here the CDR3 reads CASSATMGQGLNTEAFF. The CDR3 DNA reads TGCGCCAGCAGCGCGACGATGGGACAGGGGCTGAACACTGAAGCTTTCTTT.

V usage is TRBV28 and J usage is TRBJ2-7; maybe TRBD2 (6 bases). Germline V gene sequence: CDR1 MDHEN, CDR2 SYDVKM. V was clipped by 7 bases and J by 1 base, with 11 bases between them. The CDR3 consists of 13 residues. CDR3 DNA: TGTGCCAGCACCGATGGGGGGTCCTACGAGCAGTACTTC. Translation: CASTDGGSYEQYF.

This sequence joins TRBV6-4 and TRBJ2-5, with D possibly TRBD2 on 6 matching bases. From germline, CDR1 is MRHNA and CDR2 SNTAGT. The CDR3 runs 13 residues. V was shortened by 6 bases and J by 3 bases, with 11 bases between the two germline ends. As DNA, the CDR3 is TGTGCCAGCAGCAGCGGGTCCAAAGAGACCCAGTACTTC. Amino acid sequence: CASSSGSKETQYF.

This clonotype was seen only a few times. The V and J genes are TRBV6-6 and TRBJ2-4; 9 bases match TRBD1. Germline lookup yields CDR1 MNHNY and CDR2 SVGAGI (reference sequence). Trimming cost V 4 bases and J 5 bases; bases outside gene matches: 3. The CDR3 spans 14 residues. As DNA, the CDR3 is TGTGCCAGCAGTTCTGGGGACAGGGAAAACATTCAGTACTTC. It specifies CASSSGDRENIQYF.

The chain carries TRBV7-9 and TRBJ2-2, with TRBD2 matching over 7 bases. After removal of 6 bases from V and 2 bases from J, the junction contained 15 bases not matched to a gene. This CDR3 has 18 amino acids. The V gene's germline CDR1 is SEHNR and CDR2 FQNEAQ (reference sequence). The CDR3 coding sequence is TGTGCCAGCAGTTCCAGCCCGATGGCGGGGGATAACACCGGGGAGCTGTTTTTT. Protein: CASSSSPMAGDNTGELFF.

In nucleotides, the CDR3 is TGTGCCAGCAGTCCCGGGGCGGCAGCTAATGAAAAACTGTTTTTT. Its protein product is CASSPGAAANEKLFF. The V gene is TRBV7-2, the J gene TRBJ1-4; D might be TRBD1 (5 bases). The CDR3 consists of 15 residues. The germline V and J ends were trimmed by 6 bases and 3 bases, with 14 bases remaining between them. Looked up from germline, CDR1 is SGHTA and CDR2 is FQGNSA. Drawing the rest from reference TRBV7-2 and TRBJ1-4, the complete variable domain is GAGVSQSPSNKVTEKGKDVELRCDPISGHTALYWYRQSLGQGLEFLIYFQGNSAPDKSGLPSDRFSAERTGGSVSTLTIQRTQQEDSAVYLCASSPGAAANEKLFFGSGTQLSVL.

Regarding this clonotype: This may be a read error: a much more frequent sequence differs by one nucleotide. V usage is TRBV29-1 and J usage is TRBJ2-1; the D is unclear. V lost 5 bases and J lost 4, with 9 bases in between. The germline gives CDR1 SQVTM, CDR2 ANQGSEA. The CDR3 is 12 amino acids. The CDR3 DNA is TGCAGCGTTTTGCCAGCGTACAATGAGCAGTTCTTC. Translated, it gives CSVLPAYNEQFF.